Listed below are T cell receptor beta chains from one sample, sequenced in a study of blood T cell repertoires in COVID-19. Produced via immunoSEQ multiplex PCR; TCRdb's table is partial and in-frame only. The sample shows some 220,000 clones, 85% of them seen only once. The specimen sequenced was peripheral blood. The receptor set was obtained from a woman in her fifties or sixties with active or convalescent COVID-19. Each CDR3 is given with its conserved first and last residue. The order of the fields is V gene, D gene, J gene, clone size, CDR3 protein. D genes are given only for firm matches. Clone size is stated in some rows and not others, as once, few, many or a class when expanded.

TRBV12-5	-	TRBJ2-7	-	CASGLQGIHEQYF
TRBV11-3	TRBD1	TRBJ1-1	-	CASSSALDRPPFF
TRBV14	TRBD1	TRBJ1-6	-	CASSQVEGGNSYNSPLHF
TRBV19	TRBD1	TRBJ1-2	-	CASSPTYPRDSFVYGYTF
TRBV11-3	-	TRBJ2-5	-	CASSRGGASGLGETQYF
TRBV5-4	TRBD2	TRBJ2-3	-	CASSFQRGLSTDTQYF
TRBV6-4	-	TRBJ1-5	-	CASSEGANQPQHF
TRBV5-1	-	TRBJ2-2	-	CASSLYGLGGGELFF
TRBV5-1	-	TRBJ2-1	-	CASSTTGESYNEQFF
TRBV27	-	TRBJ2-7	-	CASSNGWASPSSYEQYF
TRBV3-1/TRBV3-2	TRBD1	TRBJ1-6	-	CASSQDPWAGGSPLHF
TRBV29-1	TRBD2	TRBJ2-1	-	CSVEVAGGSEQFF
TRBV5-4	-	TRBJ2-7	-	CASSSGQFYEQYF
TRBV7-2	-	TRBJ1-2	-	CASNLGGGYTF
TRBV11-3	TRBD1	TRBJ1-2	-	CASSSGQVLGYTF
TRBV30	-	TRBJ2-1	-	CAWSEGFHEQFF
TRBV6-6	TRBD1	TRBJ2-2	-	CASSRYPGTGNTGELFF
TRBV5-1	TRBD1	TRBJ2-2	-	CASSTGGANTGELFF
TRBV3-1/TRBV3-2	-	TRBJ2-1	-	CASSQDLVSNNEQFF
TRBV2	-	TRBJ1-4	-	CASSRQPNEKLFF
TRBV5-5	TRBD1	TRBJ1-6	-	CASSSGQVRLNSPLHF
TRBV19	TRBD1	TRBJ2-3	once	CASSVTGGSTDTQYF
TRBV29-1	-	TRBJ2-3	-	CSVQGSAITDTQYF
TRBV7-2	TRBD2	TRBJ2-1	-	CASSLVGTRNEQFF
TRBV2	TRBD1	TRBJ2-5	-	CANQDRGETQYF
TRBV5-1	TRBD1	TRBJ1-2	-	CASSLGDRSYGYTF
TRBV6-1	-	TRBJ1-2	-	CASSEDRGGALGGYTF
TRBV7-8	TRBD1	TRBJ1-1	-	CASSLALGRGSEAFF
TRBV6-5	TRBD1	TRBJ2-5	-	CASSLQGAGETQYF
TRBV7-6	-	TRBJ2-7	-	CASSLRLAGYEQYF
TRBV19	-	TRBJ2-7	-	CASSIDGSEQYF
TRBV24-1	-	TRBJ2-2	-	CATSAGTNTGELFF
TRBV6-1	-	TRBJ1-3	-	CASSEVEGGTSGNTIYF
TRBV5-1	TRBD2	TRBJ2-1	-	CASSSGLAGGVWNEQFF
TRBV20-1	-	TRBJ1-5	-	CSASPGAQHF
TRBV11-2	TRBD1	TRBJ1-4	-	CASSPLPTGGDEKLFF
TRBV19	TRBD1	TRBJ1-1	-	CASSTRGTGDLGAFF
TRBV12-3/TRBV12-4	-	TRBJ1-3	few	CASSLERGAVYF
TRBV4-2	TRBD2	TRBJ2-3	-	CASSGQRGITDTQYF
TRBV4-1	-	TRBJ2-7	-	CASSQDPVPPSYEQYF
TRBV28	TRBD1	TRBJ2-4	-	CASSKTGTAQNIQYF
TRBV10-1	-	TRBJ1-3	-	CASSPDSGNRNTIYF
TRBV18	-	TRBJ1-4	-	CASTPGQGRDEKLFF
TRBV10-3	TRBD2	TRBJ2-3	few	CAITSGRAEGADTQYF
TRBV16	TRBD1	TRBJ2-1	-	CASSLGQGENEQFF
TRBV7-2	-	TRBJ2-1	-	CASSLAAREQFF
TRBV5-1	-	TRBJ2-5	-	CASFTGDQETQYF
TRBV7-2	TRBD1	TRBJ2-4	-	CASSSPTGRNIQYF
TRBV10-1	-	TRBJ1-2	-	CASIPPLRAAGYGYTF
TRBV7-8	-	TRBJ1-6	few	CASSPRTATLSPLHF
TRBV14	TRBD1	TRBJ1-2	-	CASSGTGLANYGYTF
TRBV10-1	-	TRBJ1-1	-	CASGDGIGAFF
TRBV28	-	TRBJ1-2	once	CASSQTGFYGYTF
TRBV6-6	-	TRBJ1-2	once	CASYSSDYGYTF
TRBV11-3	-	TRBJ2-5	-	CASSDWYEGDLQETQYF
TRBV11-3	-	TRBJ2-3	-	CASSVTGEYADTQYF
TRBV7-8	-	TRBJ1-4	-	CASSLLRPDSTNEKLFF